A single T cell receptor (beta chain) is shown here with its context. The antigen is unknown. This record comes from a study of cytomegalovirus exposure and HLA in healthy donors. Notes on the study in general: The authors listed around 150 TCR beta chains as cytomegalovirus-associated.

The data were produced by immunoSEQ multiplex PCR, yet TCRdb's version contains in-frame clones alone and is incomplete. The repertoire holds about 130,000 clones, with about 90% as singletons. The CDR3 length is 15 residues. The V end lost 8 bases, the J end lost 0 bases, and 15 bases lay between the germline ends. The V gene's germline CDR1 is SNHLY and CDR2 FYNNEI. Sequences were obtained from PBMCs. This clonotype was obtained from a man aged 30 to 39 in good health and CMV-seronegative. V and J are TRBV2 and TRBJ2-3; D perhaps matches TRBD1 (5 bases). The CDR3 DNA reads TGTGCCAGCCTGGGGCAGCTGAGCAGCACAGATACGCAGTATTTT. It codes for CASLGQLSSTDTQYF.